One TCR beta chain is described in this entry. Antigen specificity is unknown. This entry is derived from a study of T cell responses to AZD1222 COVID-19 vaccine. This table comes from immunoSEQ multiplex PCR, and its TCRdb copy is limited to in-frame clones, with some not included. The table shows fewer than 150,000 clones, with roughly nine tenths occurring only once. General study results and limits: Samples come after the peak T cell response, not at day 14.

V dropped 3 bases and J dropped 4 bases, with 12 bases sitting between them. CDR1 LNHNV and CDR2 YYDKDF come from the germline V gene (reference sequence). The CDR3 length is 15 residues. This sequence was found in an adult who received the AZD1222 COVID-19 vaccine. The chain is built from TRBV15 and TRBJ1-4, with D maybe TRBD1 (6 bases). This specimen consisted of peripheral blood, obtained 28 days after the second AZD1222 dose. The CDR3 spells CATSSRGRGNEKLFF. The CDR3 DNA follows: TGTGCCACCAGCAGTAGGGGCAGGGGTAATGAAAAACTGTTTTTT.